The sample holds a few counts of the clone carrying this T cell receptor (beta chain). The antigen remains undetermined. The V gene end was trimmed by 0 bases and the J gene end by 4 bases; junction bases not matched to a gene: 6. CDR1 and CDR2 from the germline V gene are DFQATT and SNEGSKA (reference sequence). The CDR3 runs 15 residues. The Oncomine TCR Beta short-read assay sequenced DNA from cultured CD4+ T cells. MiXCR was run by TCRdb on the PCR reads, yielding one entry per CDR3 protein. The sample shows approximately 19,000 distinct CDR3 sequences, around 43% of them seen only once. This sample was included in a study of vaccination and CD4 T cells after COVID-19. Overall study context: Convalescent persons amounted to six males plus four females, two of whom were Hispanic. The stimulating agents, overlapping spike peptides, came from SARS-CoV-2, HCoV-NL63, HCoV-OC43 and HCoV-229E.

This sample's treatment: roughly nine-day PBMC culture with coronavirus spike peptide pools or control peptides (ViraFEST assay). ViraFEST enlarged antigen-specific T cell populations with peptide pools and afterwards sequenced TCRs. Dates of PCR positivity, March to December 2020, preceded the US Alpha, Beta and Delta variants. Sequenced input: CD4+ T cells from blood, cultured in vitro. This chain joins TRBV20-1 and TRBJ1-2; 9 bases line up with TRBD1. This sequence was found in a human donor who had recovered from COVID-19. The CDR3 DNA reads TGCAGTGCTAGAGATCCTGGGACAGGGATCTATGGCTACACCTTC. It yields the protein CSARDPGTGIYGYTF.